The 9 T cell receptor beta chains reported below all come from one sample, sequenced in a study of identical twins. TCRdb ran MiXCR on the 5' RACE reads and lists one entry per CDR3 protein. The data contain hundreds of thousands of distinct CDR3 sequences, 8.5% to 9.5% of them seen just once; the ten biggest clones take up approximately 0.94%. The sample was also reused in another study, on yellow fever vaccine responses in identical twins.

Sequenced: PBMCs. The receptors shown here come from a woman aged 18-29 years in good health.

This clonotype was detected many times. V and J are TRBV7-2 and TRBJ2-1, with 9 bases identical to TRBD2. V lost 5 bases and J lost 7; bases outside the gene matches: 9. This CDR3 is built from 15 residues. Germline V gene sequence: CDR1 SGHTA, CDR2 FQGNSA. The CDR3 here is CASSLSGTSLNEQFF. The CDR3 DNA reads TGTGCCAGCAGCCTATCCGGGACTAGCTTGAATGAGCAGTTCTTC. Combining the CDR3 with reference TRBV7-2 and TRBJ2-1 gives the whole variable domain GAGVSQSPSNKVTEKGKDVELRCDPISGHTALYWYRQSLGQGLEFLIYFQGNSAPDKSGLPSDRFSAERTGGSVSTLTIQRTQQEDSAVYLCASSLSGTSLNEQFFGPGTRLTVL.

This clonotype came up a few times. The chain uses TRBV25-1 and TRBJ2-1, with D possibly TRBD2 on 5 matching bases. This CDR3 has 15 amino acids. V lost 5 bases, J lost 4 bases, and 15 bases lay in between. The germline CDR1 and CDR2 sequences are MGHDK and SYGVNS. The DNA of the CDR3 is TGTGCCAGCAGTCCCGCCCCTCGAGGGTACAATGAGCAGTTCTTC. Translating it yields CASSPAPRGYNEQFF.

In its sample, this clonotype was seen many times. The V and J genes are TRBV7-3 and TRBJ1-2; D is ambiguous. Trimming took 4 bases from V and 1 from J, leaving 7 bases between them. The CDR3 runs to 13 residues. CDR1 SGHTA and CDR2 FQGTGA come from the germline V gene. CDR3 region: CASSSSNNYGYTF. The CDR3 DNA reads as TGTGCCAGCAGCTCCAGTAATAACTATGGCTACACCTTC.

The DNA for the CDR3 is TGTGCCAGCAGGATCCACGGCACAGATACGCAGTATTTT. Protein sequence: CASRIHGTDTQYF. This chain links TRBV2 with TRBJ2-3; the D is unclear. The CDR3 has 13 amino acids. Germline V gives CDR1 SNHLY, CDR2 FYNNEI. Trimming left V 6 bases short and J 1 base short, with 8 bases between.

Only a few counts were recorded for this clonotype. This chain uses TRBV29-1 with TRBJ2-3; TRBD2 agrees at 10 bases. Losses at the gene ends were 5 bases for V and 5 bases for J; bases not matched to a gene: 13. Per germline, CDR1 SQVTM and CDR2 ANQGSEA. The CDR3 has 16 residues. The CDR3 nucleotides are TGCAGCGTTCAAGGGGGGCTGGGACTAGCGATAGATACGCAGTATTTT. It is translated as CSVQGGLGLAIDTQYF.

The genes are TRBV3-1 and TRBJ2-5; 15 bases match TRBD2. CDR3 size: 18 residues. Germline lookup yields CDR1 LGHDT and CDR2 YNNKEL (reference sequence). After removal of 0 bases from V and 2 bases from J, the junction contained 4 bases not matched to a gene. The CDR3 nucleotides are TGTGCCAGCAGCCAAGATGGGACTAGCGGGAGGCAACAAGAGACCCAGTACTTC. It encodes CASSQDGTSGRQQETQYF.

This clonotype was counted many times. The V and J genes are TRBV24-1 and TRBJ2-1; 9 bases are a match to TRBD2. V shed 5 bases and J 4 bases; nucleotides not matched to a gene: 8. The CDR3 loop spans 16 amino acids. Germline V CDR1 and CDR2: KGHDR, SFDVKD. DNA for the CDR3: TGTGCCACCAGTGCGGTCTCTAGCGGGATATACAATGAGCAGTTCTTC. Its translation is CATSAVSSGIYNEQFF.

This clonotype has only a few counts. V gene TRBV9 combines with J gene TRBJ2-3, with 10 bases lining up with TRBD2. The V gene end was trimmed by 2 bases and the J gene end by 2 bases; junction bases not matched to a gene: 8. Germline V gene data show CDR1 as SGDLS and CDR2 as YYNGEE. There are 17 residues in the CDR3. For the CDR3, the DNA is TGTGCCAGCAGCGTGTCTAGCGGGAGTCTATCCACAGATACGCAGTATTTT. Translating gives CASSVSSGSLSTDTQYF.

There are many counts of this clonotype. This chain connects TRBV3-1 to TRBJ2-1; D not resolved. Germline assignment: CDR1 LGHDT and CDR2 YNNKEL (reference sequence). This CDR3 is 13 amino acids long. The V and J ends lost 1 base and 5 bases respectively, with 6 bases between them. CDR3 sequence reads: CASSQVNNNEQFF. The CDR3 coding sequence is TGTGCCAGCAGCCAAGTGAACAACAATGAGCAGTTCTTC.